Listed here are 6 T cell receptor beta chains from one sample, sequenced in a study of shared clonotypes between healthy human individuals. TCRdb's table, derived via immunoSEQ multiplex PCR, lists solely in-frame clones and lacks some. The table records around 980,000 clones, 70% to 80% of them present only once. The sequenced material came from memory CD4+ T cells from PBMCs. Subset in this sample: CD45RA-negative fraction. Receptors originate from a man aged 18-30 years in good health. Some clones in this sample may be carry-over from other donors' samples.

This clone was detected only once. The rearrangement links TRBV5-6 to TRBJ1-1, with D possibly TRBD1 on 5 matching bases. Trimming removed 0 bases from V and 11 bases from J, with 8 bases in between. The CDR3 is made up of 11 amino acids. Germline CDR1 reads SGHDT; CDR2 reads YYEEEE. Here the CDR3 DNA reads TGTGCCAGCAGCTTGGGCGGGACGGCTTTCTTT. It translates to CASSLGGTAFF. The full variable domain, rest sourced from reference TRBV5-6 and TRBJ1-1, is DAGVTQSPTHLIKTRGQQVTLRCSPKSGHDTVSWYQQALGQGPQFIFQYYEEEERQRGNFPDRFSGHQFPNYSSELNVNALLLGDSALYLCASSLGGTAFFGQGTRLTVV.

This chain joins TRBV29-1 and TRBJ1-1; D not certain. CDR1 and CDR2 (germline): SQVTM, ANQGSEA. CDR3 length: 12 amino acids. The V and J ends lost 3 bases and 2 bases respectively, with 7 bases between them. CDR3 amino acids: CSVERLNTEAFF. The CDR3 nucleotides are TGCAGCGTTGAGAGGCTAAACACTGAAGCTTTCTTT.

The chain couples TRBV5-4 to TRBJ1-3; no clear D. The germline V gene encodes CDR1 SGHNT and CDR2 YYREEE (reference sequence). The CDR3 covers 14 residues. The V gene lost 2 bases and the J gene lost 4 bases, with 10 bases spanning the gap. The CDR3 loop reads CASSLKEQGNTIYF. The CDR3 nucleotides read TGTGCCAGCAGCTTAAAAGAACAGGGAAACACCATATATTTT.

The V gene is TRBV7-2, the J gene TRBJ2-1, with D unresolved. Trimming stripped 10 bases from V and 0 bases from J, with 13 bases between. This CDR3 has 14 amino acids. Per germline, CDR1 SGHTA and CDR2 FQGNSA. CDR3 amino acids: CATKVARSYNEQFF. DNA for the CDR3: TGTGCCACAAAAGTGGCTCGCTCCTACAATGAGCAGTTCTTC.

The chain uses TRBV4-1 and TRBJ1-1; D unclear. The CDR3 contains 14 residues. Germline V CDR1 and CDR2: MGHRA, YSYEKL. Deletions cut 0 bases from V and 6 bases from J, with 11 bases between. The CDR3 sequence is CASSQDPPGAEAFF. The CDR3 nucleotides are TGCGCCAGCAGCCAAGATCCCCCCGGCGCTGAAGCTTTCTTT.

The CDR3 sequence is CASSPGRSYEQYF. The CDR3 DNA follows: TGTGCCAGCAGCCCGGGACGGTCCTACGAGCAGTACTTC. This rearrangement joins TRBV9 to TRBJ2-7; D could derive from TRBD1 or TRBD2 (5 bases each). V was clipped by 4 bases and J by 1 base, with 9 bases between them. The CDR3 spans 13 residues. Germline assignment: CDR1 SGDLS and CDR2 YYNGEE.